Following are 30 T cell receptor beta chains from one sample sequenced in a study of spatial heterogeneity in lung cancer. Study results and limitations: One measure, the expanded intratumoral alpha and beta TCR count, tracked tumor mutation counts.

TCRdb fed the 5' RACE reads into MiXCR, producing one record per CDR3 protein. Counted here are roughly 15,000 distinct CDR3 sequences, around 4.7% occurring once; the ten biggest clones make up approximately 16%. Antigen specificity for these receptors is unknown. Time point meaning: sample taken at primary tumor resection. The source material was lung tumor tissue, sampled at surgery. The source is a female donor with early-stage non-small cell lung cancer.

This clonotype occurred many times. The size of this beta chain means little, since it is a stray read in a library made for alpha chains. Written as DNA, the CDR3 is TGTGCCAGCAGTTTACCGTCACTAGGTAACTATGGCTACACCTTC. Translated, it gives CASSLPSLGNYGYTF. The chain couples TRBV28 to TRBJ1-2, with D uncertain. Trimming removed 2 bases from V and 1 base from J, with 11 bases in between. The V gene's germline CDR1 is MDHEN and CDR2 SYDVKM. CDR3 length: 15 amino acids.

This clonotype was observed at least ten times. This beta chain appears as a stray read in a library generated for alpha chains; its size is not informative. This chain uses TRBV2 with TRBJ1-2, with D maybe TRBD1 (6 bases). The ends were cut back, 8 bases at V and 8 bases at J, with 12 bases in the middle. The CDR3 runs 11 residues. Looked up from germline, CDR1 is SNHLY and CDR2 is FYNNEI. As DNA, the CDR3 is TGTGCCAGCCCCGGGGGCTCGGGCTACACCTTC. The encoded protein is CASPGGSGYTF.

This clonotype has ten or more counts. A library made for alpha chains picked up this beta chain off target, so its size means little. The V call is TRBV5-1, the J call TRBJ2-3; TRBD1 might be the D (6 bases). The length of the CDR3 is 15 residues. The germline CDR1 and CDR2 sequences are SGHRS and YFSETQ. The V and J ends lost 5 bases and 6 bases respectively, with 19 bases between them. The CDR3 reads CASRQTGGWKDTQYF. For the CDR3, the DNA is TGCGCCAGCAGGCAGACAGGAGGCTGGAAGGATACGCAGTATTTT.

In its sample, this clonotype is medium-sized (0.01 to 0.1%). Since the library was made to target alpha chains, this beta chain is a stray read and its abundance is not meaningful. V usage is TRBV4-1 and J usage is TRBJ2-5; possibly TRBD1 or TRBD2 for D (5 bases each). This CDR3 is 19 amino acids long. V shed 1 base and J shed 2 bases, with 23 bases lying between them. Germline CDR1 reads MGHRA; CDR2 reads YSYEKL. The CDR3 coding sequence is TGCGCCAGCAGCCAAGGAGGACTTGGGGCGAAAGGCAGACAAGAGACCCAGTACTTC. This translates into CASSQGGLGAKGRQETQYF.

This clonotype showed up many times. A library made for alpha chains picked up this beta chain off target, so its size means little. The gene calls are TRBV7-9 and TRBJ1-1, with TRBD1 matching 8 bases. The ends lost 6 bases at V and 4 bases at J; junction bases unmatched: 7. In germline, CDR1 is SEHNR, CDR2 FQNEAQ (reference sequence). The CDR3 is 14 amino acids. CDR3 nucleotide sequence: TGTGCCAGCAGTCTAAATACAGGGGGCACTGAAGCTTTCTTT. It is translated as CASSLNTGGTEAFF.

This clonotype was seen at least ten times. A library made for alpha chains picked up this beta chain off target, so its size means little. The CDR3 DNA follows: TGTGCCAGCAGTGGGATCAGGAACACCGGGGAGCTGTTTTTT. As protein: CASSGIRNTGELFF. The chain uses TRBV6-5 and TRBJ2-2; D gene ambiguous. This CDR3 has 14 residues. Germline V gene data show CDR1 as MNHEY and CDR2 as SVGAGI. V lost 5 bases to trimming and J lost 1 base, with 8 bases between them.

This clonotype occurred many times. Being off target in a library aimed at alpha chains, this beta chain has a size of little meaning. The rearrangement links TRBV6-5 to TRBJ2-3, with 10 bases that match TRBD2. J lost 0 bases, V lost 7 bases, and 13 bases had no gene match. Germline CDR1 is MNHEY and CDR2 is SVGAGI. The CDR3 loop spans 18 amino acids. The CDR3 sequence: CASTHLLAGEMSTDTQYF. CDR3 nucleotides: TGTGCCAGCACCCACTTGCTAGCGGGGGAGATGAGCACAGATACGCAGTATTTT.

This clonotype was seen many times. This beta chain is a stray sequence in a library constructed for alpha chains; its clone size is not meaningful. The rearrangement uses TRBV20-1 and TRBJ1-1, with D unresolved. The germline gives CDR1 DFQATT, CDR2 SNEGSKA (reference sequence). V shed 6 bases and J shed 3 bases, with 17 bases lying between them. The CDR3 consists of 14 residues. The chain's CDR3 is CSAETRERHTEAFF. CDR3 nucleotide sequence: TGCAGTGCAGAAACTAGAGAGCGACACACTGAAGCTTTCTTT.

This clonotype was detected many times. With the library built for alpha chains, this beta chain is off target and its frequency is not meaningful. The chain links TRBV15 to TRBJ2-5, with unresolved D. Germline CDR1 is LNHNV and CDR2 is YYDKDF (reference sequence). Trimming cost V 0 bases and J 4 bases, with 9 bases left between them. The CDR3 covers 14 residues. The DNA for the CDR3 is TGTGCCACCAGCAGAGAGGGCAGGCGAGAGACCCAGTACTTC. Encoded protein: CATSREGRRETQYF.

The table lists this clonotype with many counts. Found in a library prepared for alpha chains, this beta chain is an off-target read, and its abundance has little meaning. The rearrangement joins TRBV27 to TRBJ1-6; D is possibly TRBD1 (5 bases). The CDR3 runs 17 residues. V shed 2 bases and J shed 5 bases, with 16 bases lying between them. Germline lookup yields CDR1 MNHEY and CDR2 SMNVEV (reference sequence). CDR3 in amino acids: CASSLKAGQGNNSPLHF. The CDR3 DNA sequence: TGTGCCAGCAGTTTAAAGGCCGGGCAGGGTAATAATTCACCCCTCCACTTT.

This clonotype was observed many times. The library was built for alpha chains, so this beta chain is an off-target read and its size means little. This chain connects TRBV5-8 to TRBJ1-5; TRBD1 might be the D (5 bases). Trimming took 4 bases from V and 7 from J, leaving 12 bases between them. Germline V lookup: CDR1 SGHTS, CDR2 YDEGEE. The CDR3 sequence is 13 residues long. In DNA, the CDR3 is TGTGCCAGCAGCATGGGACTATACCAGCCCCAGCATTTT. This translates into CASSMGLYQPQHF.

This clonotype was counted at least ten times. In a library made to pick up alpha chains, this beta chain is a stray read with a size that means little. The CDR3 DNA is TGTGCCAGCAGCCAAGATGAAGAGGGTCAGCCCCAGCATTTT. This gives the protein CASSQDEEGQPQHF. This chain joins TRBV3-2 and TRBJ1-5. TRBV3-2 is reported as a pseudogene. CDR3 length equals 14 residues.

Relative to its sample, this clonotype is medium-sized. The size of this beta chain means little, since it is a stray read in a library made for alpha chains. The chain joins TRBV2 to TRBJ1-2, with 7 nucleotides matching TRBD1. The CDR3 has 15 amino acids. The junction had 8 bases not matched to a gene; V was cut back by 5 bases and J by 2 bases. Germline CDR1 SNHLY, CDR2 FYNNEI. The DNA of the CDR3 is TGTGCCAGCAGTCCGCTCGGGACAGAGAACTATGGCTACACCTTC. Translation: CASSPLGTENYGYTF.

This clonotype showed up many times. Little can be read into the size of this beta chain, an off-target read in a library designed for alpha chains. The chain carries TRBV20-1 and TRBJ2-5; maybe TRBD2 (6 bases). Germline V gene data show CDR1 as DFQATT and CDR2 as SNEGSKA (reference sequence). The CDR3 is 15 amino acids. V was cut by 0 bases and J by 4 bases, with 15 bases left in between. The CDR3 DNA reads TGCAGTGCTAGAGATCGACGGGGGTTCTTAGAGACCCAGTACTTC. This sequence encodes CSARDRRGFLETQYF.

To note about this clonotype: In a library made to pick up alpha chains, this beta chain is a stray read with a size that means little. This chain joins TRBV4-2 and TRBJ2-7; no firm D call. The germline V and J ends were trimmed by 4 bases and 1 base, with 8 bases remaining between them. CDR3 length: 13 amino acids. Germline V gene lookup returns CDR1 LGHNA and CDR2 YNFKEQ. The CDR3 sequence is CASSRDLSYEQYF. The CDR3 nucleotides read TGTGCCAGCAGCCGAGACCTGTCCTACGAGCAGTACTTC.

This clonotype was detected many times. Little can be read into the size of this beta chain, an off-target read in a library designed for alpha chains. The CDR3 spells CASSLRGRDYGYTF. CDR3 in DNA: TGTGCCAGCAGTCTCAGGGGGCGCGACTATGGCTACACCTTC. This chain joins TRBV28 and TRBJ1-2; 8 bases fit TRBD1. The CDR3 consists of 14 residues. Germline trimming cut 5 bases from V and 3 bases from J; bases unmatched to any gene: 5. In germline, CDR1 is MDHEN, CDR2 SYDVKM.

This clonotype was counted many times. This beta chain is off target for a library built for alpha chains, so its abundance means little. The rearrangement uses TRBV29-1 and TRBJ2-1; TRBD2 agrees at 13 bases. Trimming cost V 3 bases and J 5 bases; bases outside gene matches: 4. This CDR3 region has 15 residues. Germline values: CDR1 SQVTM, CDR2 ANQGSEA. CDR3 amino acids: CSVEGTSGAHNEQFF. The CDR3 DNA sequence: TGCAGCGTTGAGGGGACTAGCGGGGCACACAATGAGCAGTTCTTC.

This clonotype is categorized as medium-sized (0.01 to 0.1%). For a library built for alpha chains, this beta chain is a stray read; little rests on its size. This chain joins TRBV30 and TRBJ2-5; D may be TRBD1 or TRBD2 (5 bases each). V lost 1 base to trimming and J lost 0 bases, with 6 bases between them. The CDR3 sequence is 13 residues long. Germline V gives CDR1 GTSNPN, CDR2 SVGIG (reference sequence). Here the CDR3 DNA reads TGTGCCTGGAGTGGGGACCACCAAGAGACCCAGTACTTC. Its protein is CAWSGDHQETQYF.

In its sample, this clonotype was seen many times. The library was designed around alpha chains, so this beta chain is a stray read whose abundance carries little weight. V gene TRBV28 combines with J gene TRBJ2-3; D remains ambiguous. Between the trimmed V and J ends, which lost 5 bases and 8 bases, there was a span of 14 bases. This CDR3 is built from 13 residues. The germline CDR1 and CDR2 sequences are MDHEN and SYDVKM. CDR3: CASSLTERGTQYF. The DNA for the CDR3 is TGTGCCAGCAGTCTTACTGAGCGTGGTACGCAGTATTTT.

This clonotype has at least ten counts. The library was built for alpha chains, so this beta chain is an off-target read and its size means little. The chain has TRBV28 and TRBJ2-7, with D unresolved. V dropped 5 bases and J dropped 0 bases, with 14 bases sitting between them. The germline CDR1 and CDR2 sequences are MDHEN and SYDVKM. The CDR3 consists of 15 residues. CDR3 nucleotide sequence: TGTGCCAGCAGTGGCCGTATGGGTGTCTCCTACGAGCAGTACTTC. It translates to CASSGRMGVSYEQYF.

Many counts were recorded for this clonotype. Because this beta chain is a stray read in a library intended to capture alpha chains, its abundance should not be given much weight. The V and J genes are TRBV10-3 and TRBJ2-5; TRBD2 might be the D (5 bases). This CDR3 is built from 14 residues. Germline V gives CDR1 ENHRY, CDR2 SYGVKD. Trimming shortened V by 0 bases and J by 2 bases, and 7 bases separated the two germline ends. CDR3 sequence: CAISESGEQETQYF. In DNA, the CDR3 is TGTGCCATCAGTGAGTCTGGGGAGCAAGAGACCCAGTACTTC.

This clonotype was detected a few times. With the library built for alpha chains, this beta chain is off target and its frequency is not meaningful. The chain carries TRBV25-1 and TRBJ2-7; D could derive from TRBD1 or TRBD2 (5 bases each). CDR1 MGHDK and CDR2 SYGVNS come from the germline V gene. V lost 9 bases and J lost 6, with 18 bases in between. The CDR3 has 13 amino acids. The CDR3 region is CASTGTSWGEQYF. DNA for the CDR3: TGTGCCAGTACCGGGACGTCTTGGGGCGAGCAGTACTTC.

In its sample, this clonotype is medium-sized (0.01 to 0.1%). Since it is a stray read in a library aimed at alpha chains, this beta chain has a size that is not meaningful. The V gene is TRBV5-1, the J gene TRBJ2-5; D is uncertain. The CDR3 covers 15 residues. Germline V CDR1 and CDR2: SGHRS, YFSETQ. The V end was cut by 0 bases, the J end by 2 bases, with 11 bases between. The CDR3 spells CASSLGFGQQETQYF. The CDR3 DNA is TGCGCCAGCAGCTTGGGTTTTGGCCAGCAAGAGACCCAGTACTTC.

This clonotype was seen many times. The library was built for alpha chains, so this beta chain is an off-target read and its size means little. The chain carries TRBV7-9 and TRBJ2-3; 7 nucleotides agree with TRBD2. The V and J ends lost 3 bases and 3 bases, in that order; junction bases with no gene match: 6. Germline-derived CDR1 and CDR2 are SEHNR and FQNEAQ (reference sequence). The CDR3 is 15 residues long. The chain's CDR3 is CASSLSWDYTDTQYF. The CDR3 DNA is TGTGCCAGCAGCTTGTCTTGGGACTATACAGATACGCAGTATTTT.

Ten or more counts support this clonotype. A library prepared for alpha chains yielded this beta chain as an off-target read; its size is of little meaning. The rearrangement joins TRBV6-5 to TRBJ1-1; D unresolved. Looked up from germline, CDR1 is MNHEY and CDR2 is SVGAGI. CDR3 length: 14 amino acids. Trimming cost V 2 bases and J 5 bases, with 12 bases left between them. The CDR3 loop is CASSYNLGKTEAFF. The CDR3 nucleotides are TGTGCCAGCAGTTACAACCTAGGGAAAACTGAAGCTTTCTTT.

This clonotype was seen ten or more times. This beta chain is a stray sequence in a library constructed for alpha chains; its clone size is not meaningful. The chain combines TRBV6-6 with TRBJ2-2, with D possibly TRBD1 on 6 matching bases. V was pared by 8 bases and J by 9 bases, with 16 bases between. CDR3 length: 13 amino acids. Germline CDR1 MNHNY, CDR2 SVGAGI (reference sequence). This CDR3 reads CASGAQGRWELFF. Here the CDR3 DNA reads TGTGCCAGCGGGGCGCAGGGGAGATGGGAGCTGTTTTTT.

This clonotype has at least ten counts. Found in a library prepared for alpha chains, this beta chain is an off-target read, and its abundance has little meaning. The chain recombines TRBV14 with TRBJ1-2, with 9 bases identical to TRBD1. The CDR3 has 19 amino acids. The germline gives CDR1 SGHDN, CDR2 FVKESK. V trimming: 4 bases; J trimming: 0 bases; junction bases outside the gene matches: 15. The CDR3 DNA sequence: TGTGCCAGCAGCCCCTCGGAGTCCTGGACAGGGGATCCTAACTATGGCTACACCTTC. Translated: CASSPSESWTGDPNYGYTF.

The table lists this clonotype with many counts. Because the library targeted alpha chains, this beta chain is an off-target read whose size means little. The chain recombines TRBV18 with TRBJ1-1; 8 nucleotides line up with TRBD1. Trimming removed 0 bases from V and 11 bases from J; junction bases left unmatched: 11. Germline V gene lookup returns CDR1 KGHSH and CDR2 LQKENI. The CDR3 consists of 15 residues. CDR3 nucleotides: TGTGCCAGCTCACCACCTCTCGGACAGGGAGTAAGGGCTTTCTTT. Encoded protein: CASSPPLGQGVRAFF.

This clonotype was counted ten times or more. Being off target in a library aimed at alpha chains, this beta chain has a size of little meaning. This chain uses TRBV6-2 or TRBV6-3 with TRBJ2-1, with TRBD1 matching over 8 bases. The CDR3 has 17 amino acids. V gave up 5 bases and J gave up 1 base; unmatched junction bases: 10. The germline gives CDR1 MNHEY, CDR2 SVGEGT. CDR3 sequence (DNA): TGTGCCAGCAGTCCCCGACCGGACAGGGTATCCTACAATGAGCAGTTCTTC. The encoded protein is CASSPRPDRVSYNEQFF.

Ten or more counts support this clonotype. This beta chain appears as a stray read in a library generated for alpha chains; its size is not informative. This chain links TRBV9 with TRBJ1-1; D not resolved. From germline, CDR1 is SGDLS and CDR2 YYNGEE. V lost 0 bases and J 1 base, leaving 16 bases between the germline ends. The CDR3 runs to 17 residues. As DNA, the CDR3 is TGTGCCAGCAGCGTAGGAGGAGACATATTTAAGAACACTGAAGCTTTCTTT. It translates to CASSVGGDIFKNTEAFF.